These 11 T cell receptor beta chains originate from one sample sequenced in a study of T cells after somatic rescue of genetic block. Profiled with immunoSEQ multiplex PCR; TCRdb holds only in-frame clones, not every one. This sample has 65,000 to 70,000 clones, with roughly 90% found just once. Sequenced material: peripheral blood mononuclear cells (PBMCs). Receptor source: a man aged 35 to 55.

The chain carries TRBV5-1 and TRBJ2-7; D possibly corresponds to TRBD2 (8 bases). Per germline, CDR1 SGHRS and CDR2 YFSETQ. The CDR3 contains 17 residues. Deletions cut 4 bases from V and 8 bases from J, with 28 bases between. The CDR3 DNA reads TGCGCCAGCAGCCCGGGAGGGGGCAGCGGGGCGGCGAGCAAGCAGTACTTC. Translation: CASSPGGGSGAASKQYF.

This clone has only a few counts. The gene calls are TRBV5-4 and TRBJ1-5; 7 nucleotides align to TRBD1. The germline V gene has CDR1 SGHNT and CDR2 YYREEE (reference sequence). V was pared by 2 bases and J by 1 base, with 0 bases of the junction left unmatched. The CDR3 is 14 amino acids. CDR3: CASSFRGSNQPQHF. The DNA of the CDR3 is TGTGCCAGCAGCTTCAGGGGGAGCAATCAGCCCCAGCATTTT.

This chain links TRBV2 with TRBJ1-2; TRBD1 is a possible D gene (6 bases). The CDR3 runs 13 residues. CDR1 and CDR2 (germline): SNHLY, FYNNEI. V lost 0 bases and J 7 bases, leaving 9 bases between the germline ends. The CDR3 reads CASSEAQGSGYTF. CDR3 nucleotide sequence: TGTGCCAGCAGTGAAGCACAGGGAAGTGGCTACACCTTC.

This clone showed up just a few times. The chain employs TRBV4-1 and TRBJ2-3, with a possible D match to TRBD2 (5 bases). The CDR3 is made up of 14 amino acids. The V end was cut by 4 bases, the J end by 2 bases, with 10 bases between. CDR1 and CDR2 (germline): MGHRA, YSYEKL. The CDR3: CASSLAWDTDTQYF. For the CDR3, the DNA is TGCGCCAGCAGCCTAGCGTGGGACACAGATACGCAGTATTTT.

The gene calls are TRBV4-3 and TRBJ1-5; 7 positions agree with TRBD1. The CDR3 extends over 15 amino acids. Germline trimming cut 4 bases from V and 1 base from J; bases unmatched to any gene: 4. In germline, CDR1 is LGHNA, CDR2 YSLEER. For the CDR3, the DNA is TGCGCCAGCAGCCGGACGACAGGGAGCAATCAGCCCCAGCATTTT. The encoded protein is CASSRTTGSNQPQHF.

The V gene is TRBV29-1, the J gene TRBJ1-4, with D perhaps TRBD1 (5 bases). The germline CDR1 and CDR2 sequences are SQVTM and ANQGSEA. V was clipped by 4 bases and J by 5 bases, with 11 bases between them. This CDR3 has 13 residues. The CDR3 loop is CSVGDDGNEKLFF. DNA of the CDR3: TGCAGCGTTGGGGACGACGGGAATGAAAAACTGTTTTTT.

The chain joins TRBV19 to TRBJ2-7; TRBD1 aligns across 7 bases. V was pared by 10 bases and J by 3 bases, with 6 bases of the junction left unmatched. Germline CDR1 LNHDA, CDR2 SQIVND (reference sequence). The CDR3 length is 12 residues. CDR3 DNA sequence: TGTGCCACCTCGGGACAGAACTACGAGCAGTACTTC. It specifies CATSGQNYEQYF.

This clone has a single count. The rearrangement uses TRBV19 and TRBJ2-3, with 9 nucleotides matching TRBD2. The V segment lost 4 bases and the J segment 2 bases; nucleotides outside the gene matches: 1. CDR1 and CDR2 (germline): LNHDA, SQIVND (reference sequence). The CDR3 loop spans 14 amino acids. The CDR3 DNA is TGTGCCAGTAGTAGGGGACTAGCCACAGATACGCAGTATTTT. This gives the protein CASSRGLATDTQYF.

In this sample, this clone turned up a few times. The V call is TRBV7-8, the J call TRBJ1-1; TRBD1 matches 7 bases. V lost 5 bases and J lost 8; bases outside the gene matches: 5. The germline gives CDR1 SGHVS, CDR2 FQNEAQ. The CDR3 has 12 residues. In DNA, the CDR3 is TGTGCCAGCAGCCCCCGGACAGGAGAAGCTTTCTTT. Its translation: CASSPRTGEAFF.

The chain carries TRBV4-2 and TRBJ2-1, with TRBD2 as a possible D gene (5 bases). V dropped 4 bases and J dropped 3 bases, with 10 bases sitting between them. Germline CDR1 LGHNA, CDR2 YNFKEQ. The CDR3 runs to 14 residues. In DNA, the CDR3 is TGTGCCAGCAGCCTTAAAGAGGGCTACAATGAGCAGTTCTTC. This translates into CASSLKEGYNEQFF.

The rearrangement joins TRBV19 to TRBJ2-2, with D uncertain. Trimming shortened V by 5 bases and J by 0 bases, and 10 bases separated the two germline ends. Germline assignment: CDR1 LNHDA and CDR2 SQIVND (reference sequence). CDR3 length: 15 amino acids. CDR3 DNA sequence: TGTGCCAGTAGTGCGGACGTCGCGAACACCGGGGAGCTGTTTTTT. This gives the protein CASSADVANTGELFF.